These T cell receptor beta chains were read from a single sample in a study of blood T cell repertoires in COVID-19. Generated by immunoSEQ multiplex PCR, the TCRdb table keeps only in-frame clones and is missing some. The data contain about 190,000 clones, roughly 86% of them singletons. Sequencing was performed on peripheral blood. These TCRs come from a man younger than 35 with active or convalescent COVID-19. Each CDR3 is given with its conserved first and last residue. A D gene is named only where the DNA matches it firmly. Clone size is shown for a subset of rows, as once, few, many or a class of expanded clone.

TGTGCCAGCAGCCAAGTGCGGGGGCCGGGGGAGACCCAGTACTTC	CASSQVRGPGETQYF	15	.	.	TRBV3-1/TRBV3-2	TRBJ2-5
TGTGCCAGCAGCAACCCGGGCGGGCAGGGGGCTTACGAGCAGTACTTC	CASSNPGGQGAYEQYF	16	.	.	TRBV21-1	TRBJ2-7
TGTGCCAGCACCGGACAGGGGTTTAATTCACCCCTCCACTTT	CASTGQGFNSPLHF	14	TRBD1	.	TRBV2	TRBJ1-6
TGTGCCAGCAGGAGGTGGACAGGGGGCGGCGATGAGCAGTTCTTC	CASRRWTGGGDEQFF	15	TRBD1	.	TRBV2	TRBJ2-1
TGTGCCAGCAGTGAGAGCAGGGGAGAGACCCAGTACTTC	CASSESRGETQYF	13	.	.	TRBV2	TRBJ2-5
TGTGCCAGCAGTCTTTATTACGACCGACAAATGAACACTGAAGCTTTCTTT	CASSLYYDRQMNTEAFF	17	.	.	TRBV6-6	TRBJ1-1
TGTGCCAGCAGCCAAGCCCTCTTTAATGAAAAACTGTTTTTT	CASSQALFNEKLFF	14	.	.	TRBV3-1/TRBV3-2	TRBJ1-4
TGCAGCGTTGACCAGGGGCGGGAGACCCAGTACTTC	CSVDQGRETQYF	12	.	.	TRBV29-1	TRBJ2-5
TGTGCCAGCAGCGGGGACAGGGGGCACGGTCAGCCCCAGCATTTT	CASSGDRGHGQPQHF	15	TRBD1	.	TRBV7-9	TRBJ1-5
TGTGCCAGCAGCCCGAAATCGGGACAGGCAAACACTGAAGCTTTCTTT	CASSPKSGQANTEAFF	16	TRBD1	.	TRBV7-9	TRBJ1-1
TGTGCCAGCAGCCAAGTGGGGGGAGGCACTGAAGCTTTCTTT	CASSQVGGGTEAFF	14	.	once	TRBV3-1/TRBV3-2	TRBJ1-1
TGCAGCGCCTGGACAGGGGGCGATGATACGCAGTATTTT	CSAWTGGDDTQYF	13	TRBD1	few	TRBV29-1	TRBJ2-3
TGTGCCAGCAGTTTATTCGGACTAGGTCAGCCCCAGCATTTT	CASSLFGLGQPQHF	14	.	.	TRBV27	TRBJ1-5
TGTGCCAGCAGCCCGACAGGGAACTACGAGCAGTACTTC	CASSPTGNYEQYF	13	TRBD1	once	TRBV12-3/TRBV12-4	TRBJ2-7
TGCGCCAGCAGCTTGGACGGATTTCGGGAACAAGCTTTCTTT	CASSLDGFREQAFF	14	.	.	TRBV5-1	TRBJ1-1
TGTGCCAGCGGATCCCTGGGACTAGCTGGGACAGATACGCAGTATTTT	CASGSLGLAGTDTQYF	16	TRBD2	.	TRBV7-3	TRBJ2-3
TGTGCCAGCAGCCGATTGACTAGCGGTATACAAGAGACCCAGTACTTC	CASSRLTSGIQETQYF	16	TRBD2	.	TRBV13	TRBJ2-5
TGTGCCAGCAGTCCGACTACAGGGTATGGCTACACCTTC	CASSPTTGYGYTF	13	.	.	TRBV28	TRBJ1-2
TGTGCCAGCAGACCATCCGGGGGATACACTGAAGCTTTCTTT	CASRPSGGYTEAFF	14	.	once	TRBV11-1	TRBJ1-1
TGTGCCAGCAGCCAGGGGATTTTGGGCCCTGAAAAACTGTTTTTT	CASSQGILGPEKLFF	15	.	.	TRBV7-9	TRBJ1-4
TGTGCCAGCAGTTCGATTACGACTTACGAGCAGTACTTC	CASSSITTYEQYF	13	.	.	TRBV6-5	TRBJ2-7
TGTGCCAGCAGCCTTACAGGGCCCACTGAAGCTTTCTTT	CASSLTGPTEAFF	13	.	few	TRBV14	TRBJ1-1
TGTGCCAGCAGTTCCGGGACTAGCGGGAGCCGCTCCTACGAGCAGTACTTC	CASSSGTSGSRSYEQYF	17	TRBD2	.	TRBV28	TRBJ2-7
TGTGCCAGCTCACCACCGTTGACAAGCCAAGAGACCCAGTACTTC	CASSPPLTSQETQYF	15	.	.	TRBV18	TRBJ2-5
TGCGCCAGCAGCTTGCGGGGGGGAGCGAACACTGAAGCTTTCTTT	CASSLRGGANTEAFF	15	.	.	TRBV5-1	TRBJ1-1
TGTGCCAGCAGCTCGGGACACCAGAGCTCCTACGAGCAGTACTTC	CASSSGHQSSYEQYF	15	.	.	TRBV5-4	TRBJ2-7
TGTGCCACCAGCAGAGATCTGATAGCCTCGAGCAATCAGCCCCAGCATTTT	CATSRDLIASSNQPQHF	17	.	.	TRBV15	TRBJ1-5